This T cell receptor beta chain was documented in a study of shared clonotypes between healthy human individuals. Study results and caveats: The expectation was that sequencing depth would affect clonotype sharing among donors.

V shed 5 bases and J shed 5 bases, with 22 bases lying between them. Germline loops: CDR1 SGHTA, CDR2 FQGNSA. The CDR3 runs 17 residues. CD4+ cells underwent separation, giving CD45RA+ naive and CD45RA-negative memory subsets. Each replicate PCR on the sorted subsets used 150 to 200 ng DNA (roughly 32,000 T cell genomes). Sequencing used immunoSEQ multiplex PCR; TCRdb keeps in-frame clones, though not all of them. The sample yields 2.3 million or so clones, 93% seen once. As to this clone: Its cognate antigen is unknown.

Material for sequencing was naive CD4+ T cells from PBMCs. Noted subset: CD45RA+ positively selected. The chain carries TRBV7-2 and TRBJ2-4, with TRBD1 as a possible D gene (6 bases). The receptor was derived from a man aged 18-30 years in good health. Some clones in this sample may be carry-over from other donors' samples. CDR3 nucleotide sequence: TGTGCCAGCAGCGCCCAAATCGTAGGCAGGGGCGAAAACATTCAGTACTTC. This encodes CASSAQIVGRGENIQYF.